Reported below is one T cell receptor (beta chain). What it recognizes is unknown. A far larger clone differs by one base, so this is likely a read error. The same CDR3 can be traced to other DNA sequences in this sample. This sample stems from a study of shared clonotypes between healthy human individuals. Findings and limits, study-wide: Blood was the sole source, and tissue repertoires probably differ. There were few donors, and this limited the genetic and exposure-history diversity represented.

The CDR3 runs to 12 residues. CDR1 is SQVTM and CDR2 is ANQGSEA in the germline V gene. Tens of thousands of T cell genomes, or around 300 ng DNA, went into unsorted PBMC replicate PCRs. Profiled with immunoSEQ multiplex PCR; TCRdb holds only in-frame clones, not every one. The sample has hundreds of thousands of clones, around 77% seen once; the top ten hold around 12%. Each of the donors was a healthy adult who was HIV-negative and had not had a recent acute infection or vaccination. The sample was PBMCs. This clonotype originated in a woman aged 40 to 50 in good health. Some clones in this sample may be carry-over from other donors' samples. V gene TRBV29-1 combines with J gene TRBJ1-1; 9 bases map to TRBD1. CDR3 nucleotide sequence: TGCAGCGGGGACAGGGTGAACACCGAAGCTTTCTTT. This gives the protein CSGDRVNTEAFF.